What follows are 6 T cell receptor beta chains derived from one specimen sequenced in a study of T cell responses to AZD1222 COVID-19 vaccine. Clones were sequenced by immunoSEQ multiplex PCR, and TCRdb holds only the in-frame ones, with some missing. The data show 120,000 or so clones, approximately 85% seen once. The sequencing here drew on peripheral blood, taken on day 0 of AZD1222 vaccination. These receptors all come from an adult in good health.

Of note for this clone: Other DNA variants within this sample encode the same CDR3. Here the CDR3 reads CASSRDRANTEAFF. CDR3 nucleotide sequence: TGTGCCAGCAGCCGTGACAGGGCGAACACTGAAGCTTTCTTT. The chain couples TRBV5-6 to TRBJ1-1; 7 bases map to TRBD1. The CDR3 covers 14 residues. Trimming took 4 bases from V and 1 from J; bases not matched to a gene: 4. From germline, CDR1 is SGHDT and CDR2 YYEEEE.

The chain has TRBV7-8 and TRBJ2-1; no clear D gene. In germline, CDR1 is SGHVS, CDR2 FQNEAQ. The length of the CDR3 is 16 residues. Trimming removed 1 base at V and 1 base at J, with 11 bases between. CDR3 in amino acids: CASSLEGFGSYNEQFF. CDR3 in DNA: TGTGCCAGCAGCTTAGAAGGATTTGGGTCCTACAATGAGCAGTTCTTC.

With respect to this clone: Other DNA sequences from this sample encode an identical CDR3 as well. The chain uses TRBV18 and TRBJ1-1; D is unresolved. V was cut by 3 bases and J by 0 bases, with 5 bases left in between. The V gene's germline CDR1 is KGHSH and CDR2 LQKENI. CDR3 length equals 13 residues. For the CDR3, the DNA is TGTGCCAGCTCACCCCAGATGAACACTGAAGCTTTCTTT. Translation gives CASSPQMNTEAFF. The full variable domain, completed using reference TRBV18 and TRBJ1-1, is NAGVMQNPRHLVRRRGQEARLRCSPMKGHSHVYWYRQLPEEGLKFMVYLQKENIIDESGMPKERFSAEFPKEGPSILRIQQVVRGDSAAYFCASSPQMNTEAFFGQGTRLTVV.

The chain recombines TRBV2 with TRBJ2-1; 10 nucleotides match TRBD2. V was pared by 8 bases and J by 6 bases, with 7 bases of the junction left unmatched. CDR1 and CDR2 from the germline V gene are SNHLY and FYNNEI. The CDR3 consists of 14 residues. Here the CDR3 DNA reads TGTGCCAGCTTGTCTAGCGGGAGTATCAATGAGCAGTTCTTC. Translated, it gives CASLSSGSINEQFF.

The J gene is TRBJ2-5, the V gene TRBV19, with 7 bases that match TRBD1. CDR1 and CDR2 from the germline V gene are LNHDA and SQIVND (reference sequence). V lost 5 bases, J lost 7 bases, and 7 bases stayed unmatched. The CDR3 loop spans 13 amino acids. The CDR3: CASSYDREGTQYF. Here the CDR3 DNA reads TGTGCCAGTAGTTATGACAGGGAAGGGACCCAGTACTTC.

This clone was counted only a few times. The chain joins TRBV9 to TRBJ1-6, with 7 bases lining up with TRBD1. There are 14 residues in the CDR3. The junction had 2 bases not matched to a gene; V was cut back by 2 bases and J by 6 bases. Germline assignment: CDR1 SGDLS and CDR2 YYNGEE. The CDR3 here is CASSVRDSNSPLHF. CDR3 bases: TGTGCCAGCAGCGTCCGGGACAGTAATTCACCCCTCCACTTT.